This TCR beta chain derives from a study of shared clonotypes between healthy human individuals. TCRdb's copy holds only in-frame clones and misses some; the assay was immunoSEQ multiplex PCR. Here the sample spans millions of clones, approximately 95% being singletons. Memory CD4+ cells were the fraction left after CD45RA+ naive selection. The source is a man younger than 35 in good health. The sequencing sample was made of naive CD4+ T cells sorted from blood. Documented subset: CD45RA+ positively selected.

The CDR3 coding sequence is TGTGCCAGCAGAGGCAGCTGGTCCGGGGAGCTGTTTTTT. Its translation is CASRGSWSGELFF. This chain connects TRBV6-5 to TRBJ2-2; D is unresolved. The CDR3 length is 13 residues. Germline loops: CDR1 MNHEY, CDR2 SVGAGI. Trimming took off 6 bases at V and 6 bases at J, with 11 bases between the two ends.